Listed below are T cell receptor beta chains from one sample, sequenced in a study of blood T cells in healthy people across ages. TCRdb reprocessed the 5' RACE reads via MiXCR and lists one record per CDR3 protein. Among over a million distinct CDR3 sequences listed, almost 60% were seen once. The sample comprised blood. These receptors came from a young man in good health. Both conserved end residues are part of each CDR3. Fields, in order: J gene, D gene, V gene, clone size, CDR3 DNA, CDR3 protein. The D gene is left open where the match is weak. Clone size is stated in some rows and not others, as once, few, many or a class when expanded.

J: TRBJ2-7; D: TRBD1; V: TRBV12-3/TRBV12-4; size: few; DNA: TGTGCCAGCACCTCGGACCGGACAGGCTACGAGCAGTACTTC; CDR3: CASTSDRTGYEQYF
J: TRBJ2-7; D: -; V: TRBV28; size: -; DNA: TGTGCCAGCAGTACCAGACAGGATCCTCCCTACGAGCAGTACTTC; CDR3: CASSTRQDPPYEQYF
J: TRBJ1-1; D: -; V: TRBV28; size: -; DNA: TGTGCCAGCAGATACACAGGGCACTCGAACACTGAAGCTTTCTTT; CDR3: CASRYTGHSNTEAFF
J: TRBJ2-2; D: TRBD1; V: TRBV14; size: -; DNA: TGTGCCAGCAGCCAAACCGGGACAGGGCACACCGGGGAGCTGTTTTTT; CDR3: CASSQTGTGHTGELFF
J: TRBJ1-2; D: TRBD1; V: TRBV12-3/TRBV12-4; size: -; DNA: TGTGCCAGCAGTTCGTATGAACAGGGGATGACTAACTATGGCTACACCTTC; CDR3: CASSSYEQGMTNYGYTF
J: TRBJ2-5; D: -; V: TRBV28; size: -; DNA: TGTGCCAGCAGTTTATTGTCGTTAGAGACCCAGTACTTC; CDR3: CASSLLSLETQYF
J: TRBJ2-5; D: TRBD1; V: TRBV3-1; size: -; DNA: TGTGCCAGCAGCCAGGAGGACAGGTCGACAAAGTACTTC; CDR3: CASSQEDRSTKYF
J: TRBJ2-1; D: TRBD2; V: TRBV20-1; size: -; DNA: TGCAGTGCTAGAGGGTCTAGCGGGGGGTGGAGTGAGAATGAGCAGTTCTTC; CDR3: CSARGSSGGWSENEQFF
J: TRBJ2-1; D: -; V: TRBV6-5; size: -; DNA: TGTGCCGGCAGTTACCCAGGGGTGAGCAATGAGCAGTTCTTC; CDR3: CAGSYPGVSNEQFF
J: TRBJ2-1; D: TRBD2; V: TRBV3-1; size: -; DNA: TGTGCCAGCAGCACCCATAGCGGGGTGAACAATGAGCAGTTCTTC; CDR3: CASSTHSGVNNEQFF
J: TRBJ2-3; D: TRBD2; V: TRBV4-1; size: -; DNA: TGCGCCAGCAGCCACCGGGGGGGCATTTTTATAGATACGCAGTATTTT; CDR3: CASSHRGGIFIDTQYF
J: TRBJ2-1; D: TRBD1; V: TRBV3-1; size: -; DNA: TGTGCCAGCAGCCAGCCCGGGACAGGGAACTACAATGAGCAGTTCTTC; CDR3: CASSQPGTGNYNEQFF
J: TRBJ2-3; D: -; V: TRBV6-2/TRBV6-3; size: -; DNA: TGTGCCAGCCCTGGCACAGATACGCAGTATTTT; CDR3: CASPGTDTQYF
J: TRBJ2-1; D: TRBD2; V: TRBV29-1; size: few; DNA: TGCAGCGTCCGTCTGACTAGCGGGGGGCTCGCTGAGCAGTTCTTC; CDR3: CSVRLTSGGLAEQFF
J: TRBJ1-6; D: -; V: TRBV4-3; size: -; DNA: TGCGCCAGCAGCCAGGGACGGGCGGAATCACCCCTCCACTTT; CDR3: CASSQGRAESPLHF
J: TRBJ2-7; D: -; V: TRBV28; size: many; DNA: TGTGCCAGCAGTTTATTAGGGACGGGGATCTCCTCCTACGAGCAGTACTTC; CDR3: CASSLLGTGISSYEQYF
J: TRBJ2-3; D: -; V: TRBV27; size: -; DNA: TGTGCCAGCACCAAACCCCCCAACACAGGGAGTCTGTATTTT; CDR3: CASTKPPNTGSLYF
J: TRBJ1-5; D: -; V: TRBV4-1; size: -; DNA: TGCGCCAGCAGCCACCAGGGAACGGAGAGCAATCAGCCCCAGCATTTT; CDR3: CASSHQGTESNQPQHF
J: TRBJ1-6; D: -; V: TRBV4-3; size: -; DNA: TGCGCCAGCAGCCAAGATGAGGTCTCACCCCTCCACTTT; CDR3: CASSQDEVSPLHF
J: TRBJ1-4; D: -; V: TRBV12-3/TRBV12-4; size: -; DNA: TGTGCCAGCAGCGAACACAACAGTCGAAAACTGTTTTTT; CDR3: CASSEHNSRKLFF
J: TRBJ2-1; D: TRBD2; V: TRBV27; size: -; DNA: TGTGCCAGCAGTCCCCTGGGACTAGCGGAGACGCAGTTCTTC; CDR3: CASSPLGLAETQFF
J: TRBJ2-1; D: -; V: TRBV4-1; size: -; DNA: TGCGCCAGCAGCCGCAATCGGGACTTGGGGCATGAGCAGTTCTTC; CDR3: CASSRNRDLGHEQFF
J: TRBJ1-2; D: -; V: TRBV29-1; size: few; DNA: TGCAGCGTTGAGGCTTCGCCCTATGGCTACACCTTC; CDR3: CSVEASPYGYTF
J: TRBJ2-3; D: -; V: TRBV7-6; size: -; DNA: TGTGCCAGCAGCCCAGCCCGCTCTAGCTCAGATACGCAGTATTTT; CDR3: CASSPARSSSDTQYF
J: TRBJ2-7; D: -; V: TRBV4-2; size: -; DNA: TGTGCCAGCAGCCAAGATCGTAGGGACCCCTACTACGAGCAGTACTTC; CDR3: CASSQDRRDPYYEQYF
J: TRBJ2-5; D: -; V: TRBV24-1; size: -; DNA: TGTGCCACCAGTGATTTCGTTCTGGGGCAGCGGAAAGAGACCCAGTACTTC; CDR3: CATSDFVLGQRKETQYF
J: TRBJ2-3; D: -; V: TRBV6-2/TRBV6-3; size: -; DNA: TGTGCCAGCAGTTACTCGACTGGGCCCACAGGGCCGTTTGGTGATACGCAGTATTTT; CDR3: CASSYSTGPTGPFGDTQYF
J: TRBJ2-7; D: -; V: TRBV7-9; size: -; DNA: TGTGCCAGCAGCTTAACTATGGGGGGCCTCACCTACGAGCAGTACTTC; CDR3: CASSLTMGGLTYEQYF
J: TRBJ2-5; D: TRBD1; V: TRBV7-2; size: -; DNA: TGTGCCAGCAGATTTAGGGGGCGGGAGACCCAGTACTTC; CDR3: CASRFRGRETQYF
J: TRBJ2-5; D: -; V: TRBV4-3; size: few; DNA: TGCGCCAGCAGCCAAGATGGGGCAGAGACCCAGTACTTC; CDR3: CASSQDGAETQYF
J: TRBJ2-7; D: TRBD2; V: TRBV4-1; size: -; DNA: TGCGCCAGCAGCTATCCCGGGACTAGAAATGAGCAGTACTTC; CDR3: CASSYPGTRNEQYF
J: TRBJ2-5; D: TRBD1; V: TRBV13; size: -; DNA: TGTGCCAGCAGCCTAACAGGGGGCGAAGTGGAGACCCAGTACTTC; CDR3: CASSLTGGEVETQYF
J: TRBJ2-1; D: TRBD2; V: TRBV7-2; size: -; DNA: TGTGCCAGCAGCCTCCTTTCTGGGACTAGCGGGGGAAATGAGCAGTTCTTC; CDR3: CASSLLSGTSGGNEQFF
J: TRBJ2-1; D: -; V: TRBV6-6; size: once; DNA: TGTGCCAGCACCACCGACCCCTACAATGAGCAGTTCTTC; CDR3: CASTTDPYNEQFF
J: TRBJ1-6; D: -; V: TRBV2; size: few; DNA: TGTGCCAGCAGTGTCCGGGACCCGAGCTCCTATAATTCACCCCTCCACTTT; CDR3: CASSVRDPSSYNSPLHF
J: TRBJ1-2; D: -; V: TRBV25-1; size: -; DNA: TGTGCCAGCAGTGAGCGTGTAGGCGGCGGTTATGGCTACACCTTC; CDR3: CASSERVGGGYGYTF
J: TRBJ2-7; D: -; V: TRBV14; size: -; DNA: TGTGCCAGCAGCCAAGATGATCCTAGCCCAAAGGCCCCCTACGAGCAGTACTTC; CDR3: CASSQDDPSPKAPYEQYF